These 7 T cell receptor beta chains came from one sample sequenced in a study of long-term antiretroviral therapy in people with HIV. The assay, immunoSEQ v3.0, was run at survey level. Some clones are missing from TCRdb's copy, which holds only in-frame ones; the method was immunoSEQ multiplex PCR. Of 15,000 to 20,000 clones in the sample, about 94% were seen once. The specimen was unsorted PBMCs, collected roughly 6.4 years after starting antiretroviral therapy. The receptors shown here come from a woman in her forties or fifties with HIV.

The rearrangement uses TRBV5-1 and TRBJ2-3, with unresolved D. CDR1 and CDR2 (germline): SGHRS, YFSETQ. The CDR3 runs to 14 residues. Between the trimmed V and J ends, which lost 4 bases and 0 bases, there was a span of 9 bases. The CDR3 region has the DNA TGCGCCAGCAGCCGGCAGACTAGCACAGATACGCAGTATTTT. Protein sequence: CASSRQTSTDTQYF.

V and J are TRBV6-1 and TRBJ2-7; D uncertain. V lost 11 bases and J 3 bases, leaving 17 bases between the germline ends. This CDR3 spans 13 amino acids. Germline V CDR1 and CDR2: MNHNS, SASEGT. CDR3 DNA: TGTGCCGCTCGACCGCCTGTCGGCTACGAGCAGTACTTC. It specifies CAARPPVGYEQYF.

The chain has TRBV9 and TRBJ2-4; TRBD2 agrees at 9 bases. The germline V gene has CDR1 SGDLS and CDR2 YYNGEE. CDR3 size: 19 residues. Losses at the gene ends were 0 bases for V and 5 bases for J; bases not matched to a gene: 15. CDR3 in amino acids: CASSVGLAGRLGLENIQYF. CDR3 nucleotide sequence: TGTGCCAGCAGCGTAGGGCTAGCGGGACGACTAGGATTGGAAAACATTCAGTACTTC.

The chain recombines TRBV28 with TRBJ2-1; D is perhaps TRBD2 (7 bases). CDR3 size: 15 residues. Germline CDR1 reads MDHEN; CDR2 reads SYDVKM. The V end was cut by 7 bases, the J end by 0 bases, with 13 bases between. DNA of the CDR3: TGTGCCAGCACTTACGGGGGGCCCTCCTACAATGAGCAGTTCTTC. Translated, it gives CASTYGGPSYNEQFF.

This sequence joins TRBV12-5 and TRBJ2-3, with D possibly being TRBD2 (5 bases). V dropped 3 bases and J dropped 0 bases, with 7 bases sitting between them. In germline, CDR1 is LGHNT, CDR2 FRNRAP. The CDR3 has 14 residues. The CDR3 sequence: CASGFGISTDTQYF. CDR3 coding DNA: TGTGCTAGTGGTTTCGGGATTAGCACAGATACGCAGTATTTT. Variable domain in full (rest from reference TRBV12-5 and TRBJ2-3): DARVTQTPRHKVTEMGQEVTMRCQPILGHNTVFWYRQTMMQGLELLAYFRNRAPLDDSGMPKDRFSAEMPDATLATLKIQPSEPRDSAVYFCASGFGISTDTQYFGPGTRLTVL.

The chain has TRBV19 and TRBJ2-6, with a possible D match to TRBD2 (7 bases). The CDR3 is made up of 15 amino acids. V dropped 5 bases and J dropped 3 bases, with 11 bases sitting between them. The germline V gene has CDR1 LNHDA and CDR2 SQIVND (reference sequence). The DNA of the CDR3 is TGTGCCAGTAGTTGGGGGGGCGGTGGGGCCAACGTCCTGACTTTC. This codes for CASSWGGGGANVLTF.

V is TRBV5-1 and J is TRBJ2-5, with 7 bases aligning to TRBD1. V was clipped by 1 base and J by 1 base; unmatched bases: 7. There are 16 residues in the CDR3. Per the germline V gene, CDR1 is SGHRS and CDR2 is YFSETQ. Here the CDR3 reads CASSLFLGTAQETQYF. The CDR3 DNA follows: TGCGCCAGCAGCTTGTTTTTGGGGACAGCCCAAGAGACCCAGTACTTC.